The clone carrying this TCR beta chain was counted many times. For repertoire sequencing, the TCR beta CDR3 regions were amplified from RNA transcripts. The library came from an HTBI-primed first-round RT-PCR and a second-round multiplex PCR. Using its own MiXCR run on the multiplex PCR reads, TCRdb lists one record per CDR3 protein. The sample consists of around 470,000 distinct CDR3 sequences, about 15% of them appearing once. The data derive from a study of Graves' ophthalmopathy and Graves' hyperthyroidism. Germline values: CDR1 MNHEY, CDR2 SVGAGI. This CDR3 is 13 amino acids long. V dropped 0 bases and J dropped 1 base, with 1 base sitting between them.

Sample: blood. The clonotype comes from a woman aged 25-40 years with Graves' ophthalmopathy. V and J are TRBV6-5 and TRBJ1-5; D uncertain. CDR3 amino acids: CASSYSSNQPQHF. The DNA of the CDR3 is TGTGCCAGCAGTTACTCGAGCAATCAGCCCCAGCATTTT.